This T cell receptor (beta chain) came from a study of molecular identifiers for immune sequencing clone quantification. Study results and caveats: In CMV-specific effectors, clones above 20 copies held over 99% of molecules; naive, under 1%.

TCRdb analysed the PCR reads with MiXCR anew, one entry per CDR3 protein. Of approximately 63,000 distinct CDR3 sequences listed, under 20% are singletons. V lost 5 bases, J lost 8 bases, and 13 bases lay in between. The germline V gene encodes CDR1 LGHNA and CDR2 YNFKEQ. CDR3 length: 13 amino acids. The sample holds one count of this clonotype. Its antigen is not known. A much larger clone differs from this one at a single base, so this may be a read error. Specimen: naive CD8+ T cells from blood, with Jurkat cell RNA spiked in. Stated subset: FACS-sorted CD8+CD4-CCR7+CD45RA+ naive T cells. This chain joins TRBV4-2 and TRBJ2-1; no firm D call. The receptor was isolated from a human donor in good health. Some libraries in this study had Jurkat cell RNA spiked in. The CDR3 sequence: CASSSESFDEQFF. CDR3 DNA: TGTGCCAGCAGCTCCGAGAGCTTCGATGAGCAGTTCTTC.